Following are 9 T cell receptor beta chains from one sample sequenced in a study of shared clonotypes between healthy human individuals. Cells designated naive CD8 were CD45RO-negative and were positively selected for CCR7, with terminally differentiated effector memory CD45RA+ cells excluded. TCRdb's table, derived via immunoSEQ multiplex PCR, lists solely in-frame clones and lacks some. The sample lists about 580,000 clones; about 98% were seen once. The sample taken for sequencing was naive CD8+ T cells sorted from blood. The receptors here all came from a man aged 25 to 45 in good health.

The chain couples TRBV2 to TRBJ2-1; D gene unclear. The germline CDR1 and CDR2 sequences are SNHLY and FYNNEI. V was cut by 5 bases and J by 2 bases, with 10 bases left in between. CDR3 length: 14 residues. The CDR3 loop is CASSPSAAYNEQFF. Written as DNA, the CDR3 is TGTGCCAGCAGTCCCTCCGCGGCCTACAATGAGCAGTTCTTC.

The genes are TRBV7-2 and TRBJ2-7; TRBD2 matches at 8 bases. The CDR3 extends over 15 amino acids. J lost 1 base, V lost 3 bases, and 5 bases had no gene match. The germline gives CDR1 SGHTA, CDR2 FQGNSA. CDR3 region: CASSLWAGGSYEQYF. DNA of the CDR3: TGTGCCAGCAGCTTGTGGGCGGGAGGATCCTACGAGCAGTACTTC.

Details on this clone: Other DNA sequences in this specimen translate into the identical CDR3. The DNA of the CDR3 is TGTGCCAGCAGCGTAGGGGGGAGCACTGAAGCTTTCTTT. Protein product: CASSVGGSTEAFF. This rearrangement joins TRBV9 to TRBJ1-1, with a tentative D call TRBD1 (5 bases). V lost 0 bases to trimming and J lost 4 bases, with 7 bases between them. The length of the CDR3 is 13 residues. From germline, CDR1 is SGDLS and CDR2 YYNGEE.

This rearrangement joins TRBV11-2 to TRBJ2-3; D gene ambiguous. The CDR3 contains 12 residues. Trimming took off 0 bases at V and 5 bases at J, with 3 bases between the two ends. Germline values: CDR1 SGHAT, CDR2 FQNNGV. CDR3 sequence (DNA): TGTGCCAGCAGCTTAGATTTAGATACGCAGTATTTT. Translation gives CASSLDLDTQYF.

V gene TRBV19 combines with J gene TRBJ1-2; D is unclear. The CDR3 spans 14 residues. V was shortened by 7 bases and J by 4 bases, with 16 bases between the two germline ends. CDR1 is LNHDA, CDR2 SQIVND, per germline (reference sequence). This chain's CDR3 is CASTPGFGSYGYTF. In DNA form, the CDR3 reads TGTGCCAGTACCCCCGGATTTGGCTCCTATGGCTACACCTTC.

The rearrangement joins TRBV7-9 to TRBJ2-3, with 8 bases matching TRBD2. This CDR3 spans 17 amino acids. V trimming: 6 bases; J trimming: 3 bases; junction bases outside the gene matches: 14. Per germline, CDR1 SEHNR and CDR2 FQNEAQ (reference sequence). In nucleotides, the CDR3 is TGTGCCAGCAGTTATGGGTTTGGCGGGGGGCCAACAGATACGCAGTATTTT. It is translated as CASSYGFGGGPTDTQYF.

The chain carries TRBV2 and TRBJ2-3; 7 bases are a match to TRBD1. Germline V lookup: CDR1 SNHLY, CDR2 FYNNEI. This CDR3 contains 15 residues. With 7 bases clipped from V and 2 bases from J, the junction kept 9 bases outside the gene matches. DNA for the CDR3: TGTGCCAGCAAAGAGGGACAGCGAATCACAGATACGCAGTATTTT. Its translation is CASKEGQRITDTQYF. Drawing the rest from reference TRBV2 and TRBJ2-3, the complete variable domain is EPEVTQTPSHQVTQMGQEVILRCVPISNHLYFYWYRQILGQKVEFLVSFYNNEISEKSEIFDDQFSVERPDGSNFTLKIRSTKLEDSAMYFCASKEGQRITDTQYFGPGTRLTVL.

The genes are TRBV6-5 and TRBJ1-5, with D perhaps TRBD1 (5 bases). The CDR3 is made up of 15 amino acids. V lost 0 bases, J lost 6 bases, and 12 bases lay in between. Germline CDR1 reads MNHEY; CDR2 reads SVGAGI. The CDR3 spells CASSYSHGGSQPQHF. CDR3 sequence (DNA): TGTGCCAGCAGTTACTCCCACGGGGGGAGTCAGCCCCAGCATTTT.

The gene calls are TRBV27 and TRBJ2-1; D assignment may be TRBD1 or TRBD2 (6 bases each). The CDR3 loop spans 15 amino acids. The V end was cut by 7 bases, the J end by 0 bases, with 13 bases between. Germline V lookup: CDR1 MNHEY, CDR2 SMNVEV (reference sequence). The CDR3 loop reads CASKAEGGSYNEQFF. CDR3 nucleotide sequence: TGTGCCAGCAAGGCGGAGGGGGGCTCCTACAATGAGCAGTTCTTC.